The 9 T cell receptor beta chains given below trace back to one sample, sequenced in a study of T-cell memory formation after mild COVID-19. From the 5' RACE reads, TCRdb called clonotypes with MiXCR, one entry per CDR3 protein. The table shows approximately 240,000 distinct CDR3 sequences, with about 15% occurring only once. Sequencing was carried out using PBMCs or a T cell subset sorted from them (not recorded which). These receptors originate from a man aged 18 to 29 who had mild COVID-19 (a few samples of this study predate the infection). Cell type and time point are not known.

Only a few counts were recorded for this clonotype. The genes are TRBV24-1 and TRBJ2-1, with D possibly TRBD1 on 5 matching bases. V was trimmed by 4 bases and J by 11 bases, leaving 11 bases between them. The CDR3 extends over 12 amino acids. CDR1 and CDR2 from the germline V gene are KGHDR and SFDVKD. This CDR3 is CATSEKTGQQFF. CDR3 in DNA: TGTGCCACCAGTGAAAAAACAGGTCAGCAGTTCTTC.

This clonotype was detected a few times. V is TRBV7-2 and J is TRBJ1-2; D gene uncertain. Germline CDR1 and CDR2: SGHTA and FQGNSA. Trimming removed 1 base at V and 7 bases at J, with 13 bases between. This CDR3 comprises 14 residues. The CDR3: CASSLEGSLFGYTF. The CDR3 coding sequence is TGTGCCAGCAGCTTAGAGGGCAGCCTCTTTGGCTACACCTTC.

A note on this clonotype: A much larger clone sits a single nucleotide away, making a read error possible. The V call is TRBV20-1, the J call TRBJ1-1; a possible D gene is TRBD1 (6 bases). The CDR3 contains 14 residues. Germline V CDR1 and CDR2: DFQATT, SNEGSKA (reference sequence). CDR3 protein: CSVRVGGANTEAFF. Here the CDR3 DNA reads TGCAGTGTTAGAGTCGGGGGCGCCAACACTGAAGCTTTCTTT.

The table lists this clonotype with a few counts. For the CDR3, the DNA is TGTGCCAGCAGTGATCAGGGGTGGGCCGGGGAGCTGTTTTTT. Translated: CASSDQGWAGELFF. This chain joins TRBV11-2 and TRBJ2-2, with D possibly being TRBD1 (6 bases). The CDR3 loop spans 14 amino acids. The V and J ends lost 6 bases and 6 bases respectively, with 14 bases between them. Germline V gives CDR1 SGHAT, CDR2 FQNNGV.

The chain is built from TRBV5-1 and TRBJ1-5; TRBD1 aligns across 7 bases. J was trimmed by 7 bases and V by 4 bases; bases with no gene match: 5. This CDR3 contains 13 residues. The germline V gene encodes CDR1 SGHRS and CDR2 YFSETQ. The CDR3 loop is CASSGQAAQPQHF. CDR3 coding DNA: TGCGCCAGCAGCGGACAGGCAGCACAGCCCCAGCATTTT. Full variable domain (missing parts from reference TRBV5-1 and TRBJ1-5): KAGVTQTPRYLIKTRGQQVTLSCSPISGHRSVSWYQQTPGQGLQFLFEYFSETQRNKGNFPGRFSGRQFSNSRSEMNVSTLELGDSALYLCASSGQAAQPQHFGDGTRLSIL.

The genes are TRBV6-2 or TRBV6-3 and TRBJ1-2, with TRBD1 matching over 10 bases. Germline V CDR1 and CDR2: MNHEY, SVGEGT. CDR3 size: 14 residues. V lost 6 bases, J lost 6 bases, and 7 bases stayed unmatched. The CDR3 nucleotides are TGTGCCAGCAGAGACAGGGGGCACTACGATGGCTACACCTTC. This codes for CASRDRGHYDGYTF.

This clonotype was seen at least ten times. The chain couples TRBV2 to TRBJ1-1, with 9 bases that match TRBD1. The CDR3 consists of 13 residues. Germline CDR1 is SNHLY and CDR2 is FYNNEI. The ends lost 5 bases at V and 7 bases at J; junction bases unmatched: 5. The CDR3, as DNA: TGTGCCAGCAGTCCCGGGACAGGGTATGAAGCTTTCTTT. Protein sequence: CASSPGTGYEAFF.

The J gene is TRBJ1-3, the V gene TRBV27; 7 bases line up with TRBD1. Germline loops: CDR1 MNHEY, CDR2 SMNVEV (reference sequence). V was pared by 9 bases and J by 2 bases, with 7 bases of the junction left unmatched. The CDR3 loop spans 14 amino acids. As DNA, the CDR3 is TGTGCCAGTAAAACCGGGACAGCTGGAAACACCATATATTTT. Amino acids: CASKTGTAGNTIYF.

The CDR3 region has the DNA TGTGCCAGCAGCCCCCGCGCCTTTTTACCGCTTGGCAATGAGCAGTTCTTC. Encoded protein: CASSPRAFLPLGNEQFF. The gene calls are TRBV4-2 and TRBJ2-1, with D hard to call. This CDR3 contains 17 residues. V lost 4 bases, J lost 6 bases, and 22 bases lay in between. Germline V CDR1 and CDR2: LGHNA, YNFKEQ.